These 2 T cell receptor beta chains were all obtained from the same sample, sequenced in a study of OX40 agonist ivuxolimab in advanced cancers. Only in-frame clones appear in the TCRdb table, and some are missing; sequencing was by immunoSEQ multiplex PCR. The sample has 120,000 or so clones; approximately 89% are singletons. The specimen was CD4+ or CD8+ T cells sorted from blood, collected in a trial of the OX40 agonist ivuxolimab. The source of these receptors is an adult with an advanced solid tumor such as melanoma, head and neck, liver or kidney cancer.

The CDR3 DNA sequence: TGTGCCAGCAGCGTAGAGCCGAACTACAATGAGCAGTTCTTC. Translation: CASSVEPNYNEQFF. This chain links TRBV9 with TRBJ2-1; D is ambiguous. Germline CDR1 reads SGDLS; CDR2 reads YYNGEE. This CDR3 comprises 14 residues. The germline V and J ends were trimmed by 0 bases and 3 bases, with 7 bases remaining between them. Combining the CDR3 with reference TRBV9 and TRBJ2-1 gives the whole variable domain DSGVTQTPKHLITATGQRVTLRCSPRSGDLSVYWYQQSLDQGLQFLIQYYNGEERAKGNILERFSAQQFPDLHSELNLSSLELGDSALYFCASSVEPNYNEQFFGPGTRLTVL.

The gene calls are TRBV9 and TRBJ1-2, with TRBD1 matching 12 bases. The ends lost 0 bases at V and 8 bases at J; junction bases unmatched: 14. The CDR3 has 18 residues. The germline gives CDR1 SGDLS, CDR2 YYNGEE. The CDR3, as DNA: TGTGCCAGCAGCGTAGCTGGGTCTGCGGGACAGGGGGCCGGGGGCTACACCTTC. It translates to CASSVAGSAGQGAGGYTF.